This T cell receptor (beta chain) was captured by sequencing in a study of OX40 agonist ivuxolimab in advanced cancers. Study-level information: Past anti-PD-1, anti-PD-L1 or anti-CTLA-4 therapy was accepted, and 40% had received some. Study-wide results and caveats: At doses 0.1 to 3.0 mg/kg, CD4+ and CD8+ clones expanded. On average, a greater number of expanded clones characterised CD8+ T cells relative to CD4+.

Profiling relied on immunoSEQ multiplex PCR, and the TCRdb table lists in-frame clones only, not all of them. Of 50,000 to 75,000 clones in the sample, 65% to 90% were seen once. As regards this clone: As yet, its antigen is unknown.

Looked up from germline, CDR1 is KGHSH and CDR2 is LQKENI. The CDR3 extends over 15 amino acids. Trimming took 0 bases from V and 8 from J; bases not matched to a gene: 6. The chain joins TRBV18 to TRBJ2-1, with 8 bases lining up with TRBD2. The material sequenced was CD4+ or CD8+ T cells sorted from blood, taken in a trial of the OX40 agonist ivuxolimab. The clonotype was recovered from an adult with an advanced solid tumor such as melanoma, head and neck, liver or kidney cancer. CDR3: CASSPPRGGWDEQFF. CDR3 bases: TGTGCCAGCTCACCACCCCGGGGGGGGTGGGATGAGCAGTTCTTC.